This TCR beta chain was profiled in a study of cytomegalovirus exposure and HLA in healthy donors. The PCR made use of 60 Vbeta and 13 Jbeta primers. The method was immunoSEQ multiplex PCR; TCRdb's version includes in-frame clones alone and lacks a portion of them. The table has some 120,000 clones, around 70% seen once. This CDR3 has 14 amino acids. CDR1 and CDR2 (germline): SGHAT, FQNNGV. V lost 2 bases to trimming and J lost 8 bases, with 13 bases between them. The gene calls are TRBV11-2 and TRBJ2-1; D not certain. The receptor was derived from a woman in her forties in good health and CMV-seronegative. Sequencing input: PBMCs. CDR3 amino acids: CASSLNFLSDEQFF. The CDR3 nucleotides read TGTGCCAGCAGCTTAAATTTCCTGTCTGATGAGCAGTTCTTC.